This T cell receptor (beta chain) was obtained from a study of T cell responses to AZD1222 COVID-19 vaccine. The V and J ends lost 9 bases and 4 bases respectively, with 12 bases between them. Germline V CDR1 and CDR2: LNHDA, SQIVND (reference sequence). The CDR3 has 12 amino acids. Here immunoSEQ multiplex PCR was the method, and the copy in TCRdb shows in-frame clones only, minus some. The sample holds 25,000 to 35,000 clones, over 90% seen once. Sample: peripheral blood, taken on day 0 of AZD1222 vaccination. This sequence originates from an adult in good health. The chain has TRBV19 and TRBJ1-1, with a possible D match to TRBD1 (6 bases). The CDR3 here is CASRTGITEAFF. The CDR3 DNA follows: TGTGCCAGCCGCACAGGGATCACTGAAGCTTTCTTT.